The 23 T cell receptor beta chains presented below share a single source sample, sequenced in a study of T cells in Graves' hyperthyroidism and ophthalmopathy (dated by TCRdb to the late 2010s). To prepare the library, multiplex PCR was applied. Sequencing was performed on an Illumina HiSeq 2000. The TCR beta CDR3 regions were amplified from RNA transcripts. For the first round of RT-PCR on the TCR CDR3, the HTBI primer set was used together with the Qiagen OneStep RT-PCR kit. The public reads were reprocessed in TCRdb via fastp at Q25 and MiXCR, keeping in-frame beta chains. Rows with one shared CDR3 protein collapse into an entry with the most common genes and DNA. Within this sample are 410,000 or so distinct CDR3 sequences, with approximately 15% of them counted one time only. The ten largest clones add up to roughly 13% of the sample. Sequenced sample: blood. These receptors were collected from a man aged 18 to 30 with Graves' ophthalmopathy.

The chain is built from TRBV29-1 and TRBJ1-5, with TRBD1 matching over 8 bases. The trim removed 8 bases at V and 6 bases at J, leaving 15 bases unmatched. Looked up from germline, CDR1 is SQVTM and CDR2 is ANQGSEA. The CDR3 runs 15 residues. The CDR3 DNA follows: TGCAGCCCCCAGGAGTCGACAGGGGCCGGTCAGCCCCAGCATTTT. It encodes CSPQESTGAGQPQHF.

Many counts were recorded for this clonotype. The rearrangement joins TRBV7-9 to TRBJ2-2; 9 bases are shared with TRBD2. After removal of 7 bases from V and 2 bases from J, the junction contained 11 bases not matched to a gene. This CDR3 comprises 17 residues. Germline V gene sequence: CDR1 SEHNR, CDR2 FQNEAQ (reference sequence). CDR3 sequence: CASNPQGTSSNTGELFF. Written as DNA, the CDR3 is TGTGCCAGCAACCCTCAAGGGACTAGCTCTAACACCGGGGAGCTGTTTTTT.

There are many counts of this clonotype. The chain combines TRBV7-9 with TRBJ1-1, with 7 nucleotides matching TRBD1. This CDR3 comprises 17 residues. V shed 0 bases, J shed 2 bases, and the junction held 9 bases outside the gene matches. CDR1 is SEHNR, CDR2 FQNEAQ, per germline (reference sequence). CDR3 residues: CASSLARDSFHNTEAFF. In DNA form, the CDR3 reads TGTGCCAGCAGCTTAGCCCGGGACAGCTTTCATAACACTGAAGCTTTCTTT.

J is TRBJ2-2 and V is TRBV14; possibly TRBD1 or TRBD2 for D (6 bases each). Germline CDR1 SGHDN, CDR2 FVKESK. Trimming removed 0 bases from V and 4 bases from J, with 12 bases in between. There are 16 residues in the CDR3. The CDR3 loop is CASSQDRGVSTGELFF. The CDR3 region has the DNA TGTGCCAGCAGCCAAGATAGGGGGGTGAGCACCGGGGAGCTGTTTTTT.

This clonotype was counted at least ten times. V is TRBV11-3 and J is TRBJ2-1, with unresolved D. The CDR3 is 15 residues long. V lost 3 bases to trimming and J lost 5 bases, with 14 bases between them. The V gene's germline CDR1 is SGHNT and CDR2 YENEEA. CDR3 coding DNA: TGTGCCAGCAGCTTCTACGGGCAGGAGCACAATGAGCAGTTCTTC. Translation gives CASSFYGQEHNEQFF.

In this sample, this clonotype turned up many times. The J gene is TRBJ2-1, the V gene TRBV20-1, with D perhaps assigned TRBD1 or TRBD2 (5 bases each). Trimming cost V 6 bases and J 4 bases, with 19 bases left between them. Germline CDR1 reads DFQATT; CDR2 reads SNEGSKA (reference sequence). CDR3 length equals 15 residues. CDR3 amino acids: CSAIPMVGEYNEQFF. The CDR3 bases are TGCAGTGCCATACCAATGGTGGGGGAGTACAATGAGCAGTTCTTC.

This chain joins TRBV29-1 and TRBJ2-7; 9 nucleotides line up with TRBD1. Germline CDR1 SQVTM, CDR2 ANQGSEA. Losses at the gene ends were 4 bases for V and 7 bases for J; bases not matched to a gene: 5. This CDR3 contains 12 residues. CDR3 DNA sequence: TGCAGCGTTGGGGACAGGGTGCGGGAGCAGTACTTC. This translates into CSVGDRVREQYF.

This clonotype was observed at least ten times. This CDR3 reads CASSIAEGSWYEQYF. CDR3 coding DNA: TGTGCCAGTAGTATAGCGGAGGGAAGCTGGTACGAGCAGTACTTC. The chain carries TRBV19 and TRBJ2-7, with D possibly matching TRBD2 (6 bases). The CDR3 runs 15 residues. Between the trimmed V and J ends, which lost 1 base and 4 bases, there was a span of 14 bases. The V gene's germline CDR1 is LNHDA and CDR2 SQIVND (reference sequence).

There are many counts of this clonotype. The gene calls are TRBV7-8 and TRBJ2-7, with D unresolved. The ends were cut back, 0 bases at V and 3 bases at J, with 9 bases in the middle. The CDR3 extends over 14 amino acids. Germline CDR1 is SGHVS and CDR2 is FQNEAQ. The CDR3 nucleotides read TGTGCCAGCAGCTTAGCGATACAGCGCTACGAGCAGTACTTC. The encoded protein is CASSLAIQRYEQYF.

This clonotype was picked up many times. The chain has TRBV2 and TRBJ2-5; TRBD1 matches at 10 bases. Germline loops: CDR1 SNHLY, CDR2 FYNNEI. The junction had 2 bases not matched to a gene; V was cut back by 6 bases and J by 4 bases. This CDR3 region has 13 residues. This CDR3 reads CASSGTGVETQYF. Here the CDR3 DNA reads TGTGCCAGCAGCGGGACAGGGGTAGAGACCCAGTACTTC.

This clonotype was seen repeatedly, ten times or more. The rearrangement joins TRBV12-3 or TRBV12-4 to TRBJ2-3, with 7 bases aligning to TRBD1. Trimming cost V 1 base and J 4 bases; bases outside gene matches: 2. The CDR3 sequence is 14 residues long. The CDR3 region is CASSLGGGSDTQYF. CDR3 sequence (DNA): TGTGCCAGCAGTTTAGGAGGGGGCTCAGATACGCAGTATTTT.

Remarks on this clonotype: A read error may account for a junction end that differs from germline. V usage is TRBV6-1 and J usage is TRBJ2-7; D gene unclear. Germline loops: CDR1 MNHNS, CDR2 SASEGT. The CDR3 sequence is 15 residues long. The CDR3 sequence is CVSSPGPVGFREQYF. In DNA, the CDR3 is TGTGTCAGCAGTCCCGGGCCAGTGGGGTTCCGCGAGCAGTACTTC.

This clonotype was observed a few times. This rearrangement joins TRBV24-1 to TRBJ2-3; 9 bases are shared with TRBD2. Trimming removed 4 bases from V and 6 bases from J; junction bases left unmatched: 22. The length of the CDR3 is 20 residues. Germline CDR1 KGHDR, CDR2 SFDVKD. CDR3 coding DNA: TGTGCCACCAGTGACCTGCGGACACAAGCGGGAGGTCCCTTTTCGGATACGCAGTATTTT. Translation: CATSDLRTQAGGPFSDTQYF.

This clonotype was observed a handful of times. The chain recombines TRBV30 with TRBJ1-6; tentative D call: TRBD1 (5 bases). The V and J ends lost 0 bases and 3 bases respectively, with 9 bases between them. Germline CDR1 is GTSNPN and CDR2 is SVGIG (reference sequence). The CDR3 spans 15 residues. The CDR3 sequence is CAWSVDRFYNSPLHF. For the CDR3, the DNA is TGTGCCTGGAGTGTAGACAGATTCTATAATTCACCCCTCCACTTT. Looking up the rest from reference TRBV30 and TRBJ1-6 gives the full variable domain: SQTIHQWPATLVQPVGSPLSLECTVEGTSNPNLYWYRQAAGRGLQLLFYSVGIGQISSEVPQNLSASRPQDRQFILSSKKLLLSDSGFYLCAWSVDRFYNSPLHFGNGTRLTVT.

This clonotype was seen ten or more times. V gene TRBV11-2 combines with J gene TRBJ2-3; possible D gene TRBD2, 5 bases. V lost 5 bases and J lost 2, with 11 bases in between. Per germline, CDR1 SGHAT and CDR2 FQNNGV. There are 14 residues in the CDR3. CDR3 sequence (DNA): TGTGCCAGCAGCCTAGGACTGCCCACAGATACGCAGTATTTT. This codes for CASSLGLPTDTQYF.

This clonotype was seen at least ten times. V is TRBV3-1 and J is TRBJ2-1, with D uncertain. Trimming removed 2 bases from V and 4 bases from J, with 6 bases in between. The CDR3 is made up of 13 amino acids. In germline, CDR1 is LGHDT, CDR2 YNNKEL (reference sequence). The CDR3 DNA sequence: TGTGCCAGCAGCCAAAACTTTTACAATGAGCAGTTCTTC. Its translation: CASSQNFYNEQFF.

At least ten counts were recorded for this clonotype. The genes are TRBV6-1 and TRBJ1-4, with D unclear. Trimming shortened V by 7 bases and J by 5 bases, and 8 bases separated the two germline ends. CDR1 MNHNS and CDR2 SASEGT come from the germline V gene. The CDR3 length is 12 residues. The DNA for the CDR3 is TGTGCCAGCACCTTGGGAAATGAAAAACTGTTTTTT. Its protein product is CASTLGNEKLFF.

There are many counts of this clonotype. The CDR3 reads CSALRVDTEAFF. CDR3 bases: TGCAGTGCTCTCAGGGTGGACACTGAAGCTTTCTTT. The rearrangement joins TRBV20-1 to TRBJ1-1; TRBD1 is a possible D gene (5 bases). V lost 5 bases and J 3 bases, leaving 10 bases between the germline ends. This CDR3 has 12 residues. From germline, CDR1 is DFQATT and CDR2 SNEGSKA (reference sequence).

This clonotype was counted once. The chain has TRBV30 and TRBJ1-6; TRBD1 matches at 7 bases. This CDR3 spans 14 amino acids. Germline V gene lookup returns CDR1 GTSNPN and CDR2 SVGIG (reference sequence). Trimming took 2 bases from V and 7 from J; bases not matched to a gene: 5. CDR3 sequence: CAWSKGTENSPLHF. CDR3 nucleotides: TGTGCCTGGAGTAAAGGGACAGAGAATTCACCCCTCCACTTT.

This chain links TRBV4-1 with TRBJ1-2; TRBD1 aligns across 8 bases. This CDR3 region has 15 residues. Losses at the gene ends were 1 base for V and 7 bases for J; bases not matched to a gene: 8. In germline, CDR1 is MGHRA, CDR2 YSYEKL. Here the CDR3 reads CASSQGAGGVGGYTF. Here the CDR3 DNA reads TGCGCCAGCAGCCAAGGGGCAGGGGGCGTTGGTGGCTACACCTTC.

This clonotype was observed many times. The CDR3 spells CASSHHGNYGYTF. CDR3 in DNA: TGTGCCAGCAGCCATCATGGGAACTATGGCTACACCTTC. The chain recombines TRBV3-1 with TRBJ1-2, with no clear D. This CDR3 comprises 13 residues. V was cut by 3 bases and J by 2 bases, with 7 bases left in between. Germline V lookup: CDR1 LGHDT, CDR2 YNNKEL (reference sequence).

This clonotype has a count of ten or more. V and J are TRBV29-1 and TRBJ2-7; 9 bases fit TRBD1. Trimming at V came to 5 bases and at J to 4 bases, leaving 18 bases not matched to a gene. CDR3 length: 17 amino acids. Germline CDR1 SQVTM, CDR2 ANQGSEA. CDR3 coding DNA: TGCAGCGTTTTTTCCGGGACAGGGAACCATCGGCAATACGAGCAGTACTTC. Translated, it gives CSVFSGTGNHRQYEQYF.

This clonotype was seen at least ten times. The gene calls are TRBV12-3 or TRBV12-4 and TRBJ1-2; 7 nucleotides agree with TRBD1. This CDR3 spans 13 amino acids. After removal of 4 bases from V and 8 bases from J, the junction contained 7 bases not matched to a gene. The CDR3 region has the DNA TGTGCCAGCAGTTCGACAGGGCGCCGCGGCTACACCTTC. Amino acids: CASSSTGRRGYTF.